This is a list of T cell receptor beta chains from one sample in a study of blood T cell repertoires in COVID-19. Produced via immunoSEQ multiplex PCR; TCRdb's table is partial and in-frame only. Of around 110,000 clones listed, about four fifths are singletons. The sample was PBMCs or T cells enriched from blood (not recorded which). These receptor sequences come from a woman in her twenties or thirties who had recovered from COVID-19. CDR3s include the opening cysteine and the closing phenylalanine or tryptophan. Fields, in order: V gene, D gene, clone size, J gene, CDR3 DNA, CDR3 protein. A D gene is named only where the DNA matches it firmly. Not every row has a clone size; where given, it reads once, few, many or a size class.

>TRBV5-4|NA|NA|TRBJ2-5
TGTGCCAGCAGCTCGGGGGGCTCTGGGGAGACCCAGTACTTC
CASSSGGSGETQYF
>TRBV7-2|NA|once|TRBJ2-2
TGTGCCAGCAGCAAAAGAAGGGGTAGCGGGAACACCGGGGAGCTGTTTTTT
CASSKRRGSGNTGELFF
>TRBV2|NA|NA|TRBJ2-3
TGTGCCAGCAGTCGACAGGCCCTTTCCACAGATACGCAGTATTTT
CASSRQALSTDTQYF
>TRBV27|TRBD1|NA|TRBJ1-5
TGTGCCAGCAGTTATAGGGGGCCAGATCAGCCCCAGCATTTT
CASSYRGPDQPQHF
>TRBV7-3|NA|NA|TRBJ2-1
TGTGCCAGCAGCGCCACCCCGGGTACTACCTACAATGAGCAGTTCTTC
CASSATPGTTYNEQFF
>TRBV19|NA|medium-sized|TRBJ1-4
TGTGCCAGTAGTATAGACCAGATTCCTAATGAAAAACTGTTTTTT
CASSIDQIPNEKLFF
>TRBV5-4|TRBD2|NA|TRBJ2-3
TGTGCCAGCAGGAGGCGGGAGCGTGGCACAGATACGCAGTATTTT
CASRRRERGTDTQYF
>TRBV19|TRBD1|NA|TRBJ2-1
TGTGCCAGTAGTTTCACAGGGGGCTCCTACAATGAGCAGTTCTTC
CASSFTGGSYNEQFF
>TRBV19|TRBD2|NA|TRBJ2-1
TGTGCCAGTAGCAAAAAAGCGGGAGGATCTGAGCAGTTCTTC
CASSKKAGGSEQFF
>TRBV4-2|NA|NA|TRBJ1-6
TGTGCCAGCAGGCCAGACAATAATTCACCCCTCCACTTT
CASRPDNNSPLHF
>TRBV7-9|NA|few|TRBJ2-7
TGTGCCAGCAGCCTAACCTACGAGCAGTACTTC
CASSLTYEQYF
>TRBV18|TRBD2|NA|TRBJ2-5
TGTGCCAGCTCATCTTCCGGGACTAGCAGAGAGACCCAGTACTTC
CASSSSGTSRETQYF
>TRBV7-8|TRBD2|NA|TRBJ2-3
TGTGCCAGCAGCTTGACTAGCGGATCTGATACGCAGTATTTT
CASSLTSGSDTQYF
>TRBV6-4|TRBD2|few|TRBJ2-3
TGTGCCAGCAGTGACGAATGGAGCGGGAGTACAGATACGCAGTATTTT
CASSDEWSGSTDTQYF
>TRBV21-1|NA|NA|TRBJ2-1
TGTGCCAGCAGCAGACCAAGCGGCCCCACCCGCAATGAGCAGTTCTTC
CASSRPSGPTRNEQFF
>TRBV12-3/TRBV12-4|NA|NA|TRBJ2-7
TGTGCCAGCAGTTTGTCAGGTTCCTACGAGCAGTACTTC
CASSLSGSYEQYF
>TRBV7-2|TRBD2|medium-sized|TRBJ2-1
TGTGCCAGCAGCTCCTCTCTCTTGCGGGAGAGTGTTGAGCAGTTCTTC
CASSSSLLRESVEQFF
>TRBV18|TRBD1|NA|TRBJ1-4
TGTGCCAGCTCACCGGGACAGGGACCTATCCCGTTTTTT
CASSPGQGPIPFF
>TRBV9|TRBD2|NA|TRBJ2-1
TGTGCCAGCAGCGTAGGGACTAGCGGGAGCTATGAGCAGTTCTTC
CASSVGTSGSYEQFF
>TRBV10-3|NA|NA|TRBJ2-3
TGTGCCATCAGGGGCGACGGGCGGATGGGGAGAACGAATACGCAGTATTTT
CAIRGDGRMGRTNTQYF
>TRBV18|TRBD1|NA|TRBJ2-5
TGTGCCAGCTCTCCCGGACAGGGGGAGACCCAGTACTTC
CASSPGQGETQYF
>TRBV30|NA|NA|TRBJ1-1
TGTGCCTGGTGCACCGGGGGGAATGCCGTTGAAGCTTTCTTT
CAWCTGGNAVEAFF
>TRBV5-1|NA|NA|TRBJ2-7
TGCGCCAGCAGCTTGGGGCAGGTCGAGCAGTACTTC
CASSLGQVEQYF
>TRBV5-4|TRBD1|NA|TRBJ1-2
TGTGCCAGCAGCCAGGACAGGGGCTATGGCTACACCTTC
CASSQDRGYGYTF
>TRBV7-3|TRBD2|NA|TRBJ2-1
TGTGCCAGCAGCCACGGTAGCGGGAGGGTTGGAGTCTACAATGAGCAGTTCTTC
CASSHGSGRVGVYNEQFF
>TRBV15|NA|NA|TRBJ1-5
TGTGCCACCAGGAACAGGGATTTAGGTCAGCCCCAGCATTTT
CATRNRDLGQPQHF
>TRBV5-5|TRBD1|NA|TRBJ2-7
TGTGCCAGCAGCTTGGAAGCCGACAGGGCCTACGAGCAGTACTTC
CASSLEADRAYEQYF
>TRBV18|NA|NA|TRBJ2-1
TGTGCCAGTTCCGAATCGACTGACGCTGTTGAGCAGTTCTTC
CASSESTDAVEQFF
>TRBV19|NA|NA|TRBJ2-1
TGTGCCAGTAGTCCAGGGGTAATGCAGTTCTTC
CASSPGVMQFF
>TRBV2|NA|NA|TRBJ2-1
TGTGCCAGCACCCGAAGTGGGGGCCCTTCGAACAATGAGCAGTTCTTC
CASTRSGGPSNNEQFF
>TRBV6-6|NA|NA|TRBJ2-2
TGTGCCAGCAGTTACTACCGGGGAAGCGGGGAGCTGTTTTTT
CASSYYRGSGELFF
>TRBV19|NA|NA|TRBJ1-1
TGTGCCAGTAGATCTACAGGGAACACTGAAGCTTTCTTT
CASRSTGNTEAFF
>TRBV7-2|NA|NA|TRBJ1-2
TGTGCCAGCAGCCCTTTCCCAAGGGCGGGGAATGGCTACACCTTC
CASSPFPRAGNGYTF
>TRBV2|NA|NA|TRBJ2-2
TGTGCCAGCAGCTGGATGATTACAACAGGAACCGGGGAGCTGTTTTTT
CASSWMITTGTGELFF
>TRBV28|NA|NA|TRBJ2-2
TGTGCCAGCAGTCCTTCCCGGACGGACTCCTACACCGGGGAGCTGTTTTTT
CASSPSRTDSYTGELFF
>TRBV28|TRBD2|NA|TRBJ2-5
TGTGCCAGCGAGCGGGGCAGACAAGAGACCCAGTACTTC
CASERGRQETQYF
>TRBV7-2|TRBD2|NA|TRBJ2-3
TGTGCCAGCAGCTTAACGCCCAGCGGGAGAGCGAACACAGATACGCAGTATTTT
CASSLTPSGRANTDTQYF
>TRBV7-9|TRBD1|NA|TRBJ1-3
TGTGCCAGCAGACAAGGGGGCGGAAACACCATATATTTT
CASRQGGGNTIYF
>TRBV28|NA|few|TRBJ1-1
TGTGCCAGCAGTTCCCCACGCGCGTGGTACACTGAAGCTTTCTTT
CASSSPRAWYTEAFF
>TRBV2|NA|NA|TRBJ2-4
TGTGCCAGCAGGGCGGCAATAGCCAAAAACATTCAGTACTTC
CASRAAIAKNIQYF
>TRBV12-3/TRBV12-4|NA|NA|TRBJ2-5
TGTGCCAGCAGTTTTGGCAGGCGAGAGACCCAGTACTTC
CASSFGRRETQYF
>TRBV6-2/TRBV6-3|NA|NA|TRBJ1-5
TGTGCCAGCAGCCGACTAAAGCTTGAAAGCAATCAGCCCCAGCATTTT
CASSRLKLESNQPQHF